This passage covers 24 T cell receptor beta chains from one sample sequenced in a study of vaccination and CD4 T cells after COVID-19. The Oncomine TCR Beta short-read assay sequenced DNA from cultured CD4+ T cells. TCRdb independently ran MiXCR on the PCR reads; one entry per CDR3 protein. Of approximately 18,000 distinct CDR3 sequences in the sample, approximately 49% were seen once. Their target antigens are unknown. The treatment here: approximately 10-day PBMC culture with coronavirus spike peptide pools or control peptides (ViraFEST assay). Sequenced material: CD4+ T cells from blood, cultured in vitro, taken before SARS-CoV-2 vaccination. The receptors shown here come from a human donor who had recovered from COVID-19.

The chain carries TRBV19 and TRBJ2-7, with D unresolved. With 5 bases removed from V and 6 bases from J, the gap between germline ends came to 17 bases. The V gene's germline CDR1 is LNHDA and CDR2 SQIVND (reference sequence). This CDR3 spans 14 amino acids. The CDR3 bases are TGTGCCAGTAGTTCGACAAGGTCCATGATCGAGCAGTACTTC. Its translation: CASSSTRSMIEQYF.

The chain joins TRBV20-1 to TRBJ2-3, with D possibly TRBD2 on 6 matching bases. Germline loops: CDR1 DFQATT, CDR2 SNEGSKA (reference sequence). V gave up 5 bases and J gave up 4 bases, with 13 bases separating them. This CDR3 contains 13 residues. DNA for the CDR3: TGCAGTGCTTTCGGCGGGGCGGCAGATACGCAGTATTTT. Translation: CSAFGGAADTQYF.

The chain uses TRBV19 and TRBJ1-5; the D is unclear. Germline-derived CDR1 and CDR2 are LNHDA and SQIVND (reference sequence). V lost 5 bases, J lost 3 bases, and 8 bases lay in between. The CDR3 length is 13 residues. The CDR3 bases are TGTGCCAGTAGTTTACATGACAATCAGCCCCAGCATTTT. This sequence encodes CASSLHDNQPQHF.

This rearrangement joins TRBV18 to TRBJ2-7; TRBD1 or TRBD2 may be the D gene (5 bases each). The CDR3 runs to 13 residues. Trimming took off 2 bases at V and 3 bases at J, with 8 bases between the two ends. Germline CDR1 is KGHSH and CDR2 is LQKENI. CDR3 residues: CASSPRGVYEQYF. The CDR3 coding sequence is TGTGCCAGCTCACCAAGGGGAGTCTACGAGCAGTACTTC.

The chain is built from TRBV28 and TRBJ1-2; D ambiguous. Per germline, CDR1 MDHEN and CDR2 SYDVKM. The CDR3 has 10 residues. With 8 bases removed from V and 6 bases from J, the gap between germline ends came to 7 bases. The DNA for the CDR3 is TGTGCCAGCTGGATGAATGGCTACACCTTC. Amino acids: CASWMNGYTF.

The V and J genes are TRBV6-1 and TRBJ1-5; no clear D gene. Germline V gene sequence: CDR1 MNHNS, CDR2 SASEGT. Deletions cut 10 bases from V and 4 bases from J, with 14 bases between. This CDR3 spans 13 amino acids. Written as DNA, the CDR3 is TGTGCCACCGAGGAGGGCTTTAATCAGCCCCAGCATTTT. Protein: CATEEGFNQPQHF.

The chain is built from TRBV11-2 and TRBJ1-6; D is uncertain. Deletions cut 1 base from V and 7 bases from J, with 11 bases between. This CDR3 comprises 15 residues. Looked up from germline, CDR1 is SGHAT and CDR2 is FQNNGV. The CDR3 nucleotides are TGTGCCAGCAGCTTAGGGGCCGAGGGAAATTCACCCCTCCACTTT. Translating it yields CASSLGAEGNSPLHF.

The genes are TRBV20-1 and TRBJ2-7; D perhaps matches TRBD2 (6 bases). The CDR3 totals 14 residues. CDR1 is DFQATT, CDR2 SNEGSKA, per germline (reference sequence). The V end lost 5 bases, the J end lost 2 bases, and 16 bases lay between the germline ends. The CDR3 region has the DNA TGCAGTGCTCGGAGGGACGGACCTACCTACGAGCAGTACTTC. It yields the protein CSARRDGPTYEQYF.

V gene TRBV2 combines with J gene TRBJ2-5; 11 nucleotides align to TRBD2. There are 15 residues in the CDR3. Germline assignment: CDR1 SNHLY and CDR2 FYNNEI. V dropped 10 bases and J dropped 4; count of bases not matched to a gene: 11. Here the CDR3 reads CANRKLAGAVETQYF. DNA of the CDR3: TGTGCCAACCGGAAACTAGCGGGGGCGGTAGAGACCCAGTACTTC.

The chain recombines TRBV15 with TRBJ2-6, with TRBD1 as a possible D gene (5 bases). The CDR3 totals 15 residues. Germline assignment: CDR1 LNHNV and CDR2 YYDKDF (reference sequence). The V gene lost 1 base and the J gene lost 1 base, with 5 bases spanning the gap. The CDR3 nucleotides are TGTGCCACCAGCAGAGGACAGTCTGGGGCCAACGTCCTGACTTTC. Amino acid sequence: CATSRGQSGANVLTF.

V gene TRBV6-1 combines with J gene TRBJ2-1, with 14 positions matching TRBD2. V shed 3 bases, J shed 6 bases, and the junction held 1 base outside the gene matches. CDR1 is MNHNS, CDR2 SASEGT, per germline. The CDR3 has 15 amino acids. DNA for the CDR3: TGTGCCAGCAGTGAGGGGACTAGCGGGAGCAATGAGCAGTTCTTC. Translation: CASSEGTSGSNEQFF.

The chain recombines TRBV6-2 or TRBV6-3 with TRBJ1-6; tentatively, D is TRBD1 (5 bases). CDR1 is MNHEY and CDR2 is SVGEGT in the germline V gene. The V end lost 10 bases, the J end lost 10 bases, and 17 bases lay between the germline ends. This CDR3 is built from 13 residues. CDR3 sequence: CATIAGGKSPLHF. For the CDR3, the DNA is TGTGCCACCATCGCCGGGGGGAAGTCACCCCTCCACTTT.

This rearrangement joins TRBV7-2 to TRBJ1-1; tentative D call: TRBD1 (6 bases). This CDR3 spans 17 amino acids. Deletions cut 5 bases from V and 0 bases from J, with 19 bases between. The V gene's germline CDR1 is SGHTA and CDR2 FQGNSA. This chain's CDR3 is CASSRPVGANLNTEAFF. The CDR3 DNA reads TGTGCCAGCAGCCGCCCGGTGGGGGCGAACTTGAACACTGAAGCTTTCTTT.

The chain has TRBV7-9 and TRBJ2-5; D is undetermined. Germline values: CDR1 SEHNR, CDR2 FQNEAQ (reference sequence). Trimming shortened V by 5 bases and J by 5 bases, and 3 bases separated the two germline ends. CDR3 length: 10 amino acids. The CDR3 reads CASSGETQYF. CDR3 nucleotide sequence: TGTGCCAGCAGCGGGGAGACCCAGTACTTC.

The chain recombines TRBV20-1 with TRBJ2-7, with 15 positions matching TRBD2. The germline gives CDR1 DFQATT, CDR2 SNEGSKA (reference sequence). The CDR3 has 18 residues. V was pared by 0 bases and J by 5 bases, with 11 bases of the junction left unmatched. The DNA for the CDR3 is TGCAGTGCTAGAGATCCGCGTTTGTGGACTAGCGGGAGGGACGAGCAGTACTTC. Residues: CSARDPRLWTSGRDEQYF.

This rearrangement joins TRBV6-2 or TRBV6-3 to TRBJ2-7; D gene unclear. This CDR3 has 12 amino acids. The V and J ends lost 6 bases and 2 bases respectively, with 8 bases between them. Germline values: CDR1 MNHEY, CDR2 SVGEGT. CDR3 sequence reads: CASRDLPYEQYF. The DNA for the CDR3 is TGTGCCAGCAGAGACTTACCCTACGAGCAGTACTTC.

The chain links TRBV20-1 to TRBJ1-5; D is uncertain. V lost 6 bases and J 5 bases, leaving 14 bases between the germline ends. Germline lookup yields CDR1 DFQATT and CDR2 SNEGSKA (reference sequence). This CDR3 has 13 amino acids. CDR3 sequence: CSARWAGDQPQHF. Here the CDR3 DNA reads TGCAGTGCCCGGTGGGCGGGCGATCAGCCCCAGCATTTT.

This chain joins TRBV19 and TRBJ1-2, with D unresolved. CDR3 length: 15 residues. Per the germline V gene, CDR1 is LNHDA and CDR2 is SQIVND (reference sequence). Trimming pared 3 bases from V and 7 bases from J, leaving 18 bases between. The CDR3 region has the DNA TGTGCCAGTAGTATTAAGTATTCGGTTGTGAGTGGCTACACCTTC. Its translation: CASSIKYSVVSGYTF.

This clonotype was counted a few times. The rearrangement links TRBV27 to TRBJ2-3; 10 nucleotides match TRBD2. V dropped 6 bases and J dropped 1; count of bases not matched to a gene: 4. The germline V gene encodes CDR1 MNHEY and CDR2 SMNVEV (reference sequence). The CDR3 has 15 residues. The CDR3 here is CASSPGTSGTDTQYF. The DNA of the CDR3 is TGTGCCAGCAGCCCCGGGACTAGCGGCACAGATACGCAGTATTTT.

This clonotype was observed a handful of times. The gene calls are TRBV2 and TRBJ2-2; D unresolved. The CDR3 extends over 14 amino acids. With 0 bases removed from V and 5 bases from J, the gap between germline ends came to 7 bases. Germline CDR1 is SNHLY and CDR2 is FYNNEI. CDR3 protein: CASSEALPTGELFF. DNA for the CDR3: TGTGCCAGCAGTGAAGCACTGCCAACCGGGGAGCTGTTTTTT.

J is TRBJ2-7 and V is TRBV15; perhaps TRBD2 as D (6 bases). CDR3 length: 16 residues. Trimming removed 0 bases at V and 0 bases at J, with 12 bases between. Germline V CDR1 and CDR2: LNHNV, YYDKDF (reference sequence). The CDR3 DNA is TGTGCCACCAGCAGAGATCGGGCGGGGAGCTCCTACGAGCAGTACTTC. It yields the protein CATSRDRAGSSYEQYF.

The CDR3 nucleotides read TGTGCCACCAGTGACGACTTCTCAAGCTCCTACAATGAGCAGTTCTTC. Translating gives CATSDDFSSSYNEQFF. The chain joins TRBV24-1 to TRBJ2-1; D not certain. Germline V gene data show CDR1 as KGHDR and CDR2 as SFDVKD. V lost 4 bases and J 0 bases, leaving 12 bases between the germline ends. This CDR3 is 16 amino acids long.

This clonotype was observed a few times. The rearrangement uses TRBV6-4 and TRBJ2-3, with a tentative D call TRBD2 (6 bases). Trimming removed 0 bases at V and 9 bases at J, with 10 bases between. The CDR3 has 13 amino acids. Germline V gives CDR1 MRHNA, CDR2 SNTAGT. The CDR3 loop reads CASSDSSGSTQYF. The CDR3 nucleotides read TGTGCCAGCAGTGACTCTTCCGGGAGCACGCAGTATTTT.

The chain combines TRBV29-1 with TRBJ1-2, with a weak D call TRBD1 (5 bases). V shed 4 bases and J shed 3 bases, with 12 bases lying between them. The CDR3 is made up of 13 amino acids. Germline V gene sequence: CDR1 SQVTM, CDR2 ANQGSEA. Written as DNA, the CDR3 is TGCAGCGTTGGATTGGGACCCCACTATGGCTACACCTTC. Amino acid sequence: CSVGLGPHYGYTF.